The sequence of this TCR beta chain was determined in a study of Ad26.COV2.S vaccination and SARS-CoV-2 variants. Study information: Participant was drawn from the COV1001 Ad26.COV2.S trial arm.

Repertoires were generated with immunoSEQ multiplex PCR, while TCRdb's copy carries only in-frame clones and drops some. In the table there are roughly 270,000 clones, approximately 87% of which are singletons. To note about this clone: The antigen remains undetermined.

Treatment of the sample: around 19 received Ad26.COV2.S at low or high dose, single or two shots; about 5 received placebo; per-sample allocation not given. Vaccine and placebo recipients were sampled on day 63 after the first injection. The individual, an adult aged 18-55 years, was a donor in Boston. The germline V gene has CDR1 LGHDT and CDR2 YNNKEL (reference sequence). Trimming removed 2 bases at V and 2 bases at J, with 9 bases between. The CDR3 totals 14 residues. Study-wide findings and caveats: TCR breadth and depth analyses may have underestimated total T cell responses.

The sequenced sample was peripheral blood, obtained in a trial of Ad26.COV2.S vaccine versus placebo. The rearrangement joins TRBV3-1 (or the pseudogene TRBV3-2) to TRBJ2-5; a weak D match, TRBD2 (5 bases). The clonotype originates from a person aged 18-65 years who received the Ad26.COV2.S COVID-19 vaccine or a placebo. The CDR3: CASSQRGVQETQYF. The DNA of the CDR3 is TGTGCCAGCAGCCAACGGGGTGTTCAAGAGACCCAGTACTTC.